What follows are 11 T cell receptor beta chains derived from one specimen sequenced in a study of sequential checkpoint blockade in melanoma (dated by TCRdb to the late 2010s). The sample's treatment or condition, from its label and the paper: randomized to nivolumab then ipilimumab (arm A) or the reverse (arm B). The method was the immunoSEQ multiplex PCR assay. This immuneACCESS table, as held by TCRdb, lists in-frame sequences with V and J called but not all clones. Of the missing ones, under half trace to an unresolved V gene in checked studies; the others have no known cause. Present in this sample are some 31,000 clones, 86% of which were seen just once. Approximately 23% of the sample lies in the top ten. Here the sequenced sample was CD8+ T cells sorted from blood (inferred from file names), taken from a patient given nivolumab and ipilimumab in sequence. Receptors originate from a human donor with melanoma.

The chain uses TRBV7-2 and TRBJ1-5; 9 bases line up with TRBD1. This CDR3 is 14 amino acids long. V shed 5 bases and J 7 bases; nucleotides not matched to a gene: 6. Looked up from germline, CDR1 is SGHTA and CDR2 is FQGNSA. The CDR3 here is CASSEQGAGQPQHF. DNA for the CDR3: TGTGCCAGCAGCGAACAGGGGGCGGGGCAGCCCCAGCATTTT. Using reference TRBV7-2 and TRBJ1-5 for the parts outside the CDR3, the full variable domain is GAGVSQSPSNKVTEKGKDVELRCDPISGHTALYWYRQSLGQGLEFLIYFQGNSAPDKSGLPSDRFSAERTGGSVSTLTIQRTQQEDSAVYLCASSEQGAGQPQHFGDGTRLSIL.

The genes are TRBV10-2 and TRBJ2-1; 8 positions agree with TRBD2. The CDR3 totals 16 residues. The germline CDR1 and CDR2 sequences are WSHSY and SAAADI. V shed 3 bases and J 6 bases; nucleotides not matched to a gene: 10. The CDR3 region is CASSDYDGGAPNEQFF. The CDR3 bases are TGCGCCAGCAGTGACTATGACGGGGGGGCCCCCAATGAGCAGTTCTTC.

The V gene is TRBV15, the J gene TRBJ2-7, with 7 bases matching TRBD2. The CDR3 contains 13 residues. Germline V CDR1 and CDR2: LNHNV, YYDKDF (reference sequence). Trimming cost V 3 bases and J 5 bases; bases outside gene matches: 4. The CDR3: CATSRAGVDEQYF. CDR3 coding DNA: TGTGCCACCAGCAGGGCGGGGGTAGACGAGCAGTACTTC.

The rearrangement joins TRBV15 to TRBJ2-7; TRBD2 aligns across 12 bases. V lost 1 base, J lost 5 bases, and 6 bases stayed unmatched. Germline assignment: CDR1 LNHNV and CDR2 YYDKDF (reference sequence). The CDR3 runs to 16 residues. Here the CDR3 reads CATSRGTSGIGHEQYF. CDR3 nucleotide sequence: TGTGCCACCAGCAGAGGGACTAGCGGGATAGGGCACGAGCAGTACTTC.

CDR3 bases: TGTGCCAGCAGTTTCTTAGCGGGGCTCACGACGGAGACCCAGTACTTC. This gives the protein CASSFLAGLTTETQYF. The V and J genes are TRBV27 and TRBJ2-5; the match to TRBD2 covers 8 bases. Trimming at V came to 3 bases and at J to 5 bases, leaving 11 bases not matched to a gene. The germline V gene encodes CDR1 MNHEY and CDR2 SMNVEV (reference sequence). The CDR3 covers 16 residues.

This chain connects TRBV4-3 to TRBJ1-6, with D possibly matching TRBD1 (6 bases). This CDR3 has 15 amino acids. CDR1 LGHNA and CDR2 YSLEER come from the germline V gene. Trimming left V 7 bases short and J 6 bases short, with 16 bases between. The CDR3 nucleotides are TGCGCCAGCACCCCGGGGAGGGGGATTAATTCACCCCTCCACTTT. Residues: CASTPGRGINSPLHF.

V and J are TRBV7-2 and TRBJ2-2, with TRBD1 matching over 8 bases. Germline-derived CDR1 and CDR2 are SGHTA and FQGNSA. After removal of 2 bases from V and 6 bases from J, the junction contained 8 bases not matched to a gene. The CDR3 has 16 residues. The CDR3 reads CASSLYSQGAPGELFF. The CDR3 nucleotides read TGTGCCAGCAGCTTATACAGCCAGGGGGCTCCCGGGGAGCTGTTTTTT.

This chain joins TRBV6-4 and TRBJ2-1; 11 bases are a match to TRBD2. This CDR3 is 15 amino acids long. V lost 4 bases and J lost 4; bases outside the gene matches: 3. Germline CDR1 reads MRHNA; CDR2 reads SNTAGT. The CDR3 sequence is CASSGRLAGYNEQFF. For the CDR3, the DNA is TGTGCCAGCAGTGGCAGACTAGCGGGATACAATGAGCAGTTCTTC.

CDR3 DNA sequence: TGCAGCGTTGTCCCCGGGACAGGGGCGAAGACCCAGTACTTC. Residues: CSVVPGTGAKTQYF. This sequence joins TRBV29-1 and TRBJ2-5, with 10 positions matching TRBD1. V dropped 4 bases and J dropped 6; count of bases not matched to a gene: 8. Germline-derived CDR1 and CDR2 are SQVTM and ANQGSEA. The CDR3 totals 14 residues.

The chain employs TRBV7-9 and TRBJ1-5, with D perhaps TRBD1 (5 bases). The CDR3 contains 17 residues. Trimming pared 1 base from V and 1 base from J, leaving 14 bases between. The germline CDR1 and CDR2 sequences are SEHNR and FQNEAQ (reference sequence). CDR3 in DNA: TGTGCCAGCAGCTTAGATGCGGAGTGGGGCAGCAATCAGCCCCAGCATTTT. Protein: CASSLDAEWGSNQPQHF.

The chain has TRBV4-1 and TRBJ2-7; D may be TRBD1 (6 bases). V was shortened by 0 bases and J by 2 bases, with 11 bases between the two germline ends. Looked up from germline, CDR1 is MGHRA and CDR2 is YSYEKL. The CDR3 runs to 15 residues. As DNA, the CDR3 is TGCGCCAGCAGCCAAGACCAGGGGCCTCCCTACGAGCAGTACTTC. It is translated as CASSQDQGPPYEQYF.